The source of this T cell receptor beta chain is a study of molecular identifiers for immune sequencing clone quantification. General study findings and limits: Because of identical TCR molecules sharing a barcode, sizes of highly expanded clones could be underestimated. For effector cells, clones above 20 RNA copies held over 98% of molecules; for naive cells, under 1%.

About this clonotype itself: The antigen is unknown.

The sorting of naive CD8 T cells used the CD8+CD4-CCR7+CD45RA+ phenotype. TCRdb passed the PCR reads through MiXCR, listing each CDR3 protein once. The top ten clones hold about 0.8% of a sample with under 600,000 distinct CDR3 sequences, about 22% of them seen once. This receptor was identified in a human donor in good health. Some libraries in this study had Jurkat cell RNA spiked in. Sequenced material: naive CD8+ T cells from blood, with Jurkat cell RNA spiked in. Subset described: FACS-sorted CD8+CD4-CCR7+CD45RA+ naive T cells.

The CDR3 DNA is TGTGCCAGCAGCGGACTAGCGGGGGTTCAAGAGACCCAGTACTTC. Translation gives CASSGLAGVQETQYF. J is TRBJ2-5 and V is TRBV12-3 or TRBV12-4, with 13 bases aligning to TRBD2. The J segment lost 2 bases and the V segment lost 6 bases, leaving 3 bases of the junction unmatched. The CDR3 runs to 15 residues.